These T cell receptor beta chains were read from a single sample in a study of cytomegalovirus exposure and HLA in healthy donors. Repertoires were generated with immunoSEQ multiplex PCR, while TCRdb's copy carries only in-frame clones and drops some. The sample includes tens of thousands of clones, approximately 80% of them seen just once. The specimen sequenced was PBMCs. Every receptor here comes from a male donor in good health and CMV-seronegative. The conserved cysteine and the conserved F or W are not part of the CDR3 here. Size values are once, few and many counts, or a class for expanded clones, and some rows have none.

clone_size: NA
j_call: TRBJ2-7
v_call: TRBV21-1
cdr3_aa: ASSIPTGLSEQY

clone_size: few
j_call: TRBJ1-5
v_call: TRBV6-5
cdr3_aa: ASSPTGGGNQPQH

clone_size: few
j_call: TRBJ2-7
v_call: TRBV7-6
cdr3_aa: ASSSQSGTSFPSSYEQY

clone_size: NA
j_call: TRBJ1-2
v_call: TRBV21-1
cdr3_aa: ASTGQGASYGYT

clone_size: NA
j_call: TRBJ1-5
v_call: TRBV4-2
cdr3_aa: ASSQDNGGERPQH

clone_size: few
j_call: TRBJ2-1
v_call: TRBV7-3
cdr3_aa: ASSLNTGGPDNEQF

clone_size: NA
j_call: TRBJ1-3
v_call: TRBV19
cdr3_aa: ASSISSGFKSSGNTIY

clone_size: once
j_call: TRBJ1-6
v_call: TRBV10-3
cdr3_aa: AISQTGDQSPLH

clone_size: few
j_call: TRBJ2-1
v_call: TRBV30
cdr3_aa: AWSVAGGLGQF

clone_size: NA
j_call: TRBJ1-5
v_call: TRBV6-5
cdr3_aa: ASSPGRVDQPQH

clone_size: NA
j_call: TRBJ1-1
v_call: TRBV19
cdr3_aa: ASSGNTEAF

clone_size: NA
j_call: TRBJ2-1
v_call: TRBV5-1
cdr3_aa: ASSAGQGSYNEQF

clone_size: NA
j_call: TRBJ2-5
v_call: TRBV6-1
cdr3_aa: ASGQTYQETQY

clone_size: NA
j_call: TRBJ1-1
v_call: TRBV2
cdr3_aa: ASSEWRLSEAF

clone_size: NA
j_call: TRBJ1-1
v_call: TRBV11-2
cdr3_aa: ASIMRVGGATEAF

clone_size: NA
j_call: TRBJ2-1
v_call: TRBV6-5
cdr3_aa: ASTRSGDSYNEQF